This T cell receptor beta chain was recovered during a study of human T cells and chemical hapten exposure (dated by TCRdb to 2020 to 2022). Regarding the study in general: For sensitization, 2% DPC in acetone was applied to a roughly 2 cm by roughly 2 cm area of upper inner arm skin. Throughout the study period of roughly five months, patients also received therapeutic DPC doses to the scalp every week. Patch tests used Finn chambers with 0.01% DPC on the upper back, scored after 6 days by International Contact Dermatitis Research Group standards. The patient cohort, mostly female, included alopecia areata with under or over 50% scalp involvement, alopecia totalis and alopecia universalis. Libraries were pooled for sequencing, and variation in per-sample TCR yields was attributed mainly to small differences in library volumes within the pool. The study tracked peripheral blood TCR repertoire changes in vivo during primary and secondary sensitization to the hapten diphenylcyclopropenone (DPC) in alopecia patients. Blood samples were taken from patients before sensitization (week 0) and then at 2, 6 and about 24 weeks after DPC sensitization. Under 30 alopecia patients gave blood for TCR sequencing at one to four time points (pre-sensitization, 2, 6 and 24 weeks). Paper-wide results and their limitations: After repeated subsampling, the strength of the expansion versus patch-test correlation and the threshold at which it became significant changed. Patch test score correlated positively with the number of PT1 expanded TCRs, reaching significance at thresholds 8, 16 and 32 but not at 4. No change with DPC sensitization was found in the number of TCRs above 1 in 1000 frequency, and no evidence of global repertoire structure alterations was found. Expanded TCRs formed significantly more large CDR3 similarity clusters than pre-sensitization or healthy control sets, consistent with antigen-driven responses. Alopecia, a presumed autoimmune disease, was present in all patients, so the immune response of the patients might differ from that of healthy individuals.

The time point label of this sample denotes: patch test 3, about 24 weeks after DPC sensitization. Reading the label with the study, this specimen's treatment or condition is: therapeutic diphenylcyclopropenone sensitization with weekly scalp DPC. At every patch-test visit, the blood draw took place before the patch test was put on. Eligible patients were aged 18 to 70, diagnosed with alopecia, deemed suitable for DPC therapy, and excluded if pregnant. Total RNA was extracted from unfractionated whole blood collected in Tempus Blood RNA tubes. From a lookup of the germline V gene (reference sequence), CDR1 and CDR2 are MNHEY and SMNVEV. Relative to germline, V is 3 bases shorter and J is 0 bases shorter, with 5 bases between their ends. The CDR3 goes from the cysteine to the phenylalanine over 14 residues. CDR3 DNA is the only sequence kept; it has 42 bases, read in frame from the first base. Library construction relied on RACE. Reads for this sample came from a NextSeq 500. During library preparation, unique molecular identifiers were attached to individual cDNA molecules so that TCRs could be counted in a quantitative, reproducible way. Each blood RNA sample was used to sequence both TCR alpha and TCR beta chains. Regarding the original processing steps: A median of about 87,000 TCRs per sample was observed, with a range of 23,224 to 690,600. The Decombinator software suite was used to annotate the V, J and CDR3 of the TCR reads. Every sample was subsampled to the same number of TCRs (28,000) for the PS versus PT1 abundance plots. Expanded TCRs were defined as absent before sensitization and observed at least eight times at the 2-week time point. The public reads were reprocessed in TCRdb via fastp at Q25 and MiXCR, keeping in-frame beta chains. Identical CDR3 protein sequences are pooled into one entry, listed with their most common genes and DNA. The V and J calls shown here were made by TCRdb, not taken from the authors' results. This sample comprises about 190,000 distinct CDR3 sequences, approximately 24% of them detected only once. Clones ranked in the top ten supply roughly 2.3% of the sample.

As to this clonotype: Its antigen is not yet known. Per-nucleotide qualities are absent, and no much larger clonotype sits a single base away.

The V gene is TRBV27 and the J gene is TRBJ1-4; the D gene is not confidently resolved. The sample consisted of whole blood, taken in connection with sensitization to the hapten diphenylcyclopropenone (DPC). The source of this sequence is a middle-aged woman with alopecia areata. Some clones in this sample may be carry-over from other donors' samples. Read as DNA, the sequence is TGTGCCAGCAGTTTCCCAACAACTAATGAAAAACTGTTTTTT. This yields the protein CASSFPTTNEKLFF.